This TCR beta chain came from a study of blood T cell repertoires in COVID-19. For the study at large: Samples came from the United States, Italy and Spain, spanning acute and convalescent COVID-19. PBMCs, B-cell-depleted T cells, or T cells were the source of the cDNA or gDNA that made up the material.

Source study methods: Nucleated cell number was recorded as an estimate derived from reference gene primer amplification. Profiled with immunoSEQ multiplex PCR; TCRdb holds only in-frame clones, not every one. V and J calls and clone size are as listed in that table; D and trimming were resolved from the DNA. This table has 85,000 or so clones, nearly 95% appearing once. Germline assignment: CDR1 SGHRS and CDR2 YFSETQ. Trimming at V came to 3 bases and at J to 5 bases, leaving 13 bases not matched to a gene. The length of the CDR3 is 16 residues. Sequencing was done on a sample of peripheral blood. This clonotype was sampled from a human donor with active COVID-19. The donor label of this sample is uncertain. The chain recombines TRBV5-1 with TRBJ2-7; 8 bases line up with TRBD1. CDR3 protein: CASSWRVQGVDNEQYF. CDR3 DNA: TGCGCCAGCAGCTGGAGGGTACAGGGGGTCGATAACGAGCAGTACTTC.